The next 2 T cell receptor beta chains were all read from a single sample in a study of beta chain features in type 1 diabetes. Overall study findings and caveats: A moderate, significant TCRB CDR3 shortening appeared in type 1 diabetes across four CD4+ subsets.

Every isolated RNA sample was fully reverse transcribed, so sequencing captured expressed TCRB transcripts. Only in-frame clones appear in the TCRdb table, and some are missing; sequencing was by immunoSEQ multiplex PCR. The sample lists 400,000 or so clones; around 10% were seen once. Antigens for these TCRs are unknown. Sequenced sample: central memory CD4+ T cells from blood. The source is a young man with type 1 diabetes.

The chain has TRBV5-1 and TRBJ2-3; D is unresolved. V dropped 7 bases and J dropped 5 bases, with 11 bases sitting between them. This CDR3 is built from 12 residues. Germline V gene data show CDR1 as SGHRS and CDR2 as YFSETQ. CDR3 nucleotides: TGCGCCAGCCGGGCCTTGGGAGATACGCAGTATTTT. This encodes CASRALGDTQYF. Variable domain in full (rest from reference TRBV5-1 and TRBJ2-3): KAGVTQTPRYLIKTRGQQVTLSCSPISGHRSVSWYQQTPGQGLQFLFEYFSETQRNKGNFPGRFSGRQFSNSRSEMNVSTLELGDSALYLCASRALGDTQYFGPGTRLTVL.

In this sample, this clone turned up a few times. The CDR3 here is CASGLGVNTEAFF. The CDR3 DNA sequence: TGTGCCAGCGGACTGGGGGTGAACACTGAAGCTTTCTTT. The rearrangement joins TRBV7-3 to TRBJ1-1; D perhaps matches TRBD1 (5 bases). CDR1 and CDR2 (germline): SGHTA, FQGTGA. The V and J ends lost 8 bases and 0 bases respectively, with 10 bases between them. The CDR3 length is 13 residues. Based on the CDR3 plus reference TRBV7-3 and TRBJ1-1, the full variable domain is GAGVSQTPSNKVTEKGKYVELRCDPISGHTALYWYRQSLGQGPEFLIYFQGTGAADDSGLPNDRFFAVRPEGSVSTLKIQRTERGDSAVYLCASGLGVNTEAFFGQGTRLTVV.